Following are 7 T cell receptor beta chains from one sample sequenced in a study of blood T cell repertoires in COVID-19. TCRdb's copy holds only in-frame clones and misses some; the assay was immunoSEQ multiplex PCR. The table records under 140,000 clones, 76% of them present only once. The material sequenced was peripheral blood. The receptor source for this set is a woman of 80 years or more with acute or convalescent COVID-19.

V and J are TRBV10-3 and TRBJ2-7; D might be TRBD2 (5 bases). This CDR3 contains 13 residues. Germline values: CDR1 ENHRY, CDR2 SYGVKD. V was trimmed by 10 bases and J by 0 bases, leaving 13 bases between them. CDR3 residues: CATDDGNSYEQYF. The CDR3 DNA is TGTGCCACAGACGACGGGAACTCCTACGAGCAGTACTTC.

V is TRBV3-1 (or the pseudogene TRBV3-2) and J is TRBJ2-4, with 11 bases fitting TRBD2. Trimming removed 3 bases from V and 8 bases from J; junction bases left unmatched: 9. CDR1 LGHDT and CDR2 YNNKEL come from the germline V gene (reference sequence). CDR3 length equals 16 residues. CDR3 sequence reads: CASSQHSGGAVDIQYF. CDR3 DNA: TGTGCCAGCAGCCAGCATAGCGGGGGGGCGGTGGACATTCAGTACTTC.

This clone was detected only once. The rearrangement joins TRBV19 to TRBJ2-2, with 8 bases that match TRBD1. Per germline, CDR1 LNHDA and CDR2 SQIVND (reference sequence). Trimming at V came to 7 bases and at J to 3 bases, leaving 10 bases not matched to a gene. This CDR3 is built from 16 residues. The CDR3: CASIGVRQGYTGELFF. The CDR3 nucleotides read TGTGCCAGTATCGGGGTGCGACAGGGGTACACCGGGGAGCTGTTTTTT.

The chain employs TRBV7-2 and TRBJ1-2, with D maybe TRBD1 (6 bases). With 1 base removed from V and 7 bases from J, the gap between germline ends came to 16 bases. CDR1 and CDR2 (germline): SGHTA, FQGNSA. This CDR3 is 15 amino acids long. Here the CDR3 reads CASSLVGGPSGGYTF. DNA for the CDR3: TGTGCCAGCAGCTTAGTGGGGGGGCCGTCGGGTGGCTACACCTTC.

CDR3 in amino acids: CASSQDTPSGTGSTTTNEKLFF. CDR3 bases: TGCGCCAGCAGCCAAGATACCCCATCCGGGACAGGGTCTACTACAACTAATGAAAAACTGTTTTTT. The chain joins TRBV4-3 to TRBJ1-4; 9 bases are a match to TRBD1. The CDR3 is 22 amino acids. From germline, CDR1 is LGHNA and CDR2 YSLEER. V was clipped by 0 bases and J by 0 bases; unmatched bases: 17.

The chain has TRBV6-2 or TRBV6-3 and TRBJ2-7, with D possibly TRBD2 on 6 matching bases. The CDR3 covers 19 residues. The V gene lost 4 bases and the J gene lost 0 bases, with 25 bases spanning the gap. Germline-derived CDR1 and CDR2 are MNHEY and SVGEGT. The CDR3 here is CASSWKTGGRIRSSYEQYF. In nucleotides, the CDR3 is TGTGCCAGCAGTTGGAAAACTGGAGGGCGAATCAGGAGCTCCTACGAGCAGTACTTC.

The CDR3 coding sequence is TGTGCCATCACACAGGGACCGGGGAACGAGCAGTACTTC. Translation: CAITQGPGNEQYF. The chain recombines TRBV10-3 with TRBJ2-7, with D possibly being TRBD1 (6 bases). The CDR3 runs to 13 residues. Trimming took off 7 bases at V and 5 bases at J, with 15 bases between the two ends. Germline V gene lookup returns CDR1 ENHRY and CDR2 SYGVKD.